The 31 T cell receptor beta chains below come from one sample, sequenced in a study of regulatory T cells in long-lasting Graves disease. Regarding time point: newly diagnosed GD, antithyroid drugs for less than 3 months. From RNA extracted from PBMCs, the TCR library was made. Arm-PCR with iRepertoire HTBI primers amplified the CDR3 regions for these TCR beta libraries. One entry per CDR3 protein, called by TCRdb with MiXCR from the multiplex PCR reads. The sample contains some 330,000 distinct CDR3 sequences, roughly 10% of which appear only once. These same data were also listed under a study on T cells in Graves' hyperthyroidism and ophthalmopathy.

The sample here was peripheral blood mononuclear cells (PBMCs), taken at new diagnosis, from a patient treated with antithyroid drugs. The receptors were sampled from a woman aged 18-35 years with Graves disease.

V and J are TRBV27 and TRBJ2-7, with D maybe TRBD2 (5 bases). The V and J ends lost 3 bases and 5 bases respectively, with 14 bases between them. The V gene's germline CDR1 is MNHEY and CDR2 SMNVEV (reference sequence). CDR3 size: 14 residues. CDR3 nucleotides: TGTGCCAGCAGTTTCAGCGGAGGAGGAGACGAGCAGTACTTC. Protein: CASSFSGGGDEQYF.

This clonotype was detected ten times or more. The V gene is TRBV5-1, the J gene TRBJ2-3; D is unresolved. V was clipped by 0 bases and J by 0 bases, with 8 bases between them. Germline values: CDR1 SGHRS, CDR2 YFSETQ. The CDR3 runs 15 residues. The DNA for the CDR3 is TGCGCCAGCAGCTTGGGTAGACCGAGCACAGATACGCAGTATTTT. Translating it yields CASSLGRPSTDTQYF.

This clonotype appeared many times. The chain combines TRBV7-8 with TRBJ2-3, with D perhaps TRBD2 (6 bases). The CDR3 runs to 15 residues. Germline V gives CDR1 SGHVS, CDR2 FQNEAQ. The V gene lost 5 bases and the J gene lost 5 bases, with 17 bases spanning the gap. This CDR3 is CASSRRRAIGDTQYF. CDR3 in DNA: TGTGCCAGCAGCCGGCGGAGGGCCATTGGAGATACGCAGTATTTT. Complete variable domain (other parts from reference TRBV7-8 and TRBJ2-3): GAGVSQSPRYKVAKRGQDVALRCDPISGHVSLFWYQQALGQGPEFLTYFQNEAQLDKSGLPSDRFFAERPEGSVSTLKIQRTQQEDSAVYLCASSRRRAIGDTQYFGPGTRLTVL.

This clonotype was observed at least ten times. The chain has TRBV6-9 and TRBJ2-1; 9 bases line up with TRBD2. Germline V CDR1 and CDR2: MNHGY, SVAAGI. The CDR3 is 16 residues long. V gave up 3 bases and J gave up 4 bases; unmatched junction bases: 7. For the CDR3, the DNA is TGTGCCAGCAGTTACATCTCGCGGGAGGGATACAATGAGCAGTTCTTC. As protein: CASSYISREGYNEQFF.

The chain carries TRBV6-1 and TRBJ2-7; 8 bases agree with TRBD2. The CDR3 runs 16 residues. Germline lookup yields CDR1 MNHNS and CDR2 SASEGT. Losses at the gene ends were 5 bases for V and 6 bases for J; bases not matched to a gene: 15. The CDR3 DNA reads TGTGCCAGCAGTCCCCGAAGCGGGAGTGGATCAATCGAGCAGTACTTC. This encodes CASSPRSGSGSIEQYF.

This clonotype appeared many times. This chain connects TRBV28 to TRBJ2-3; 9 bases line up with TRBD2. The CDR3 runs to 14 residues. With 6 bases clipped from V and 4 bases from J, the junction kept 5 bases outside the gene matches. Germline CDR1 reads MDHEN; CDR2 reads SYDVKM. The CDR3 DNA reads TGTGCCAGCAGGGATAGCGGGAGTCCAGATACGCAGTATTTT. Residues: CASRDSGSPDTQYF. Together with reference TRBV28 and TRBJ2-3, the CDR3 gives the full variable domain: DVKVTQSSRYLVKRTGEKVFLECVQDMDHENMFWYRQDPGLGLRLIYFSYDVKMKEKGDIPEGYSVSREKKERFSLILESASTNQTSMYLCASRDSGSPDTQYFGPGTRLTVL.

This clonotype was seen repeatedly, ten times or more. The chain couples TRBV7-3 to TRBJ2-3; no reliable D call. This CDR3 comprises 17 residues. The V end lost 5 bases, the J end lost 1 base, and 19 bases lay between the germline ends. Germline V lookup: CDR1 SGHTA, CDR2 FQGTGA. The chain's CDR3 is CASSPYREVLGTDTQYF. The CDR3 DNA sequence: TGTGCCAGCAGCCCTTACAGAGAGGTTTTGGGCACAGATACGCAGTATTTT.

This clonotype has at least ten counts. The chain recombines TRBV27 with TRBJ2-3; a weak D match, TRBD2 (5 bases). The CDR3 runs 14 residues. Germline CDR1 MNHEY, CDR2 SMNVEV (reference sequence). V lost 3 bases to trimming and J lost 4 bases, with 11 bases between them. CDR3 protein: CASSFLERPDTQYF. The DNA of the CDR3 is TGTGCCAGCAGTTTCCTCGAGCGGCCAGATACGCAGTATTTT.

This clonotype was seen ten or more times. The chain employs TRBV7-2 and TRBJ1-5; D not resolved. With 5 bases removed from V and 5 bases from J, the gap between germline ends came to 10 bases. This CDR3 contains 13 residues. Germline lookup yields CDR1 SGHTA and CDR2 FQGNSA. CDR3 in amino acids: CASSPWKDQPQHF. The CDR3 coding sequence is TGTGCCAGCAGCCCCTGGAAGGATCAGCCCCAGCATTTT.

This clonotype was counted ten times or more. One end of the junction varies from germline; a read error may be responsible. The chain uses TRBV2 and TRBJ2-1; TRBD2 is a possible D gene (5 bases). CDR1 is SNHLY and CDR2 is FYNNEI in the germline V gene. CDR3 length: 14 residues. The DNA for the CDR3 is TGTGCCAGCAGTAAAGCGGAGAACTACAATGAGCAGTTCTTC. Translation gives CASSKAENYNEQFF.

This clonotype was recorded at least ten times. Here the CDR3 reads CASRRLGLLALQTEAFF. CDR3 DNA sequence: TGTGCCAGCAGGCGCCTGGGACTCTTGGCCCTACAGACTGAAGCTTTCTTT. The chain links TRBV12-3 or TRBV12-4 to TRBJ1-1; perhaps TRBD1 as D (5 bases). The CDR3 is 17 amino acids. Trimming shortened V by 6 bases and J by 5 bases, and 25 bases separated the two germline ends.

The genes are TRBV18 and TRBJ1-1; D unclear. The germline V gene encodes CDR1 KGHSH and CDR2 LQKENI. V lost 2 bases and J lost 6, with 10 bases in between. The length of the CDR3 is 13 residues. The CDR3: CASSPITVSEAFF. CDR3 in DNA: TGTGCCAGCTCACCAATTACGGTTTCTGAAGCTTTCTTT.

This clonotype was detected only a few times. This chain links TRBV9 with TRBJ2-1; 8 bases map to TRBD1. The CDR3 is 16 residues long. The germline CDR1 and CDR2 sequences are SGDLS and YYNGEE. The J segment lost 2 bases and the V segment lost 4 bases, leaving 8 bases of the junction unmatched. The CDR3 reads CASSPRTGKAYNEQFF. CDR3 sequence (DNA): TGTGCCAGCAGCCCCCGGACAGGGAAGGCCTACAATGAGCAGTTCTTC.

This clonotype was found many times. The chain combines TRBV15 with TRBJ2-1, with 9 nucleotides matching TRBD2. Losses at the gene ends were 5 bases for V and 8 bases for J; bases not matched to a gene: 10. This CDR3 has 15 residues. CDR1 is LNHNV, CDR2 YYDKDF, per germline (reference sequence). The CDR3 reads CATSLGLASGDEQFF. The CDR3 region has the DNA TGTGCCACCAGCTTAGGACTAGCGTCTGGCGATGAGCAGTTCTTC.

This chain joins TRBV20-1 and TRBJ1-2; weak D call: TRBD1 (5 bases). This CDR3 is built from 15 residues. Germline V lookup: CDR1 DFQATT, CDR2 SNEGSKA (reference sequence). The germline V and J ends were trimmed by 6 bases and 2 bases, with 19 bases remaining between them. CDR3: CSAARAPAKNYGYTF. DNA for the CDR3: TGCAGTGCCGCCAGGGCCCCCGCCAAAAACTATGGCTACACCTTC.

The table lists this clonotype with many counts. The chain joins TRBV5-1 to TRBJ1-3; D not certain. V shed 0 bases and J shed 0 bases, with 10 bases lying between them. Germline CDR1 reads SGHRS; CDR2 reads YFSETQ. The CDR3 runs 16 residues. The CDR3: CASSLDFGISGNTIYF. DNA of the CDR3: TGCGCCAGCAGCTTGGATTTCGGAATCTCTGGAAACACCATATATTTT.

This clonotype was seen a few times. The chain combines TRBV3-1 with TRBJ1-2; 7 bases line up with TRBD1. CDR1 is LGHDT, CDR2 YNNKEL, per germline (reference sequence). This CDR3 contains 15 residues. V trimming: 3 bases; J trimming: 1 base; junction bases outside the gene matches: 5. CDR3 region: CASSHLTGNNYGYTF. CDR3 sequence (DNA): TGTGCCAGCAGCCATCTGACAGGGAATAACTATGGCTACACCTTC.

The table lists this clonotype with many counts. The rearrangement links TRBV7-9 to TRBJ1-1; D possibly corresponds to TRBD1 (6 bases). Looked up from germline, CDR1 is SEHNR and CDR2 is FQNEAQ (reference sequence). Trimming removed 0 bases at V and 6 bases at J, with 14 bases between. The CDR3 consists of 15 residues. CDR3 protein: CASSLARGRFPEAFF. For the CDR3, the DNA is TGTGCCAGCAGCTTAGCGCGGGGGCGCTTTCCTGAAGCTTTCTTT.

A few counts support this clonotype. This CDR3 reads CASSQEGTGWYEQYF. The CDR3 DNA reads as TGCGCCAGCAGCCAAGAAGGGACAGGTTGGTACGAGCAGTACTTC. The chain is built from TRBV4-3 and TRBJ2-7, with TRBD1 matching 8 bases. Per the germline V gene, CDR1 is LGHNA and CDR2 is YSLEER. This CDR3 region has 15 residues. After removal of 0 bases from V and 4 bases from J, the junction contained 5 bases not matched to a gene.

In this sample, this clonotype turned up a few times. The genes are TRBV4-1 and TRBJ2-3; 7 bases align to TRBD2. CDR1 is MGHRA and CDR2 is YSYEKL in the germline V gene. V trimming: 8 bases; J trimming: 0 bases; junction bases outside the gene matches: 11. The CDR3 is made up of 16 amino acids. As DNA, the CDR3 is TGCGCCAGCGGGGGGGTTCGAGGGACTAGCACAGATACGCAGTATTTT. Translating gives CASGGVRGTSTDTQYF.

In the case of this clonotype: This may stem from a read error, because a much larger clone lies one nucleotide away. The chain couples TRBV29-1 to TRBJ2-1; the D is unclear. With 6 bases removed from V and 6 bases from J, the gap between germline ends came to 12 bases. Germline CDR1 is SQVTM and CDR2 is ANQGSEA. The CDR3 runs to 12 residues. Written as DNA, the CDR3 is TGCAGCGTGGTGGTAGCTTGCAATGAGCAGTTCTTC. This sequence encodes CSVVVACNEQFF.

With regard to this clonotype: A much larger clone is a single base away; this may be a read error. The genes are TRBV27 and TRBJ2-4; D may be TRBD1 (6 bases). CDR3 length equals 18 residues. Per germline, CDR1 MNHEY and CDR2 SMNVEV (reference sequence). The CDR3 DNA reads as TGTGCCAGCAGTTCGCTCGGTATCGACTCAGGGGCCAAAACCATTCAGTACTTC. It specifies CASSSLGIDSGAKTIQYF.

This clonotype was seen many times. This chain links TRBV7-2 with TRBJ1-1; D ambiguous. The CDR3 contains 16 residues. CDR1 is SGHTA, CDR2 FQGNSA, per germline. The V and J ends lost 2 bases and 1 base respectively, with 14 bases between them. Here the CDR3 reads CASSLSARLANTEAFF. The CDR3 DNA sequence: TGTGCCAGCAGCTTATCAGCCCGATTGGCGAACACTGAAGCTTTCTTT.

Only a few counts were recorded for this clonotype. This chain uses TRBV14 with TRBJ2-5, with a possible D match to TRBD2 (5 bases). The length of the CDR3 is 17 residues. Germline assignment: CDR1 SGHDN and CDR2 FVKESK. Between the trimmed V and J ends, which lost 2 bases and 4 bases, there was a span of 20 bases. The CDR3: CASSQNFGSNWGETQYF. The CDR3 DNA is TGTGCCAGCAGCCAAAACTTTGGGAGCAATTGGGGAGAGACCCAGTACTTC. Filled out from reference TRBV14 and TRBJ2-5, the complete variable domain reads EAGVTQFPSHSVIEKGQTVTLRCDPISGHDNLYWYRRVMGKEIKFLLHFVKESKQDESGMPNNRFLAERTGGTYSTLKVQPAELEDSGVYFCASSQNFGSNWGETQYFGPGTRLLVL.

This clonotype was found a few times. The DNA for the CDR3 is TGTGCCAGTAGTACCGCCCTAGCGGGAGGGACAGATACGCAGTATTTT. Its protein product is CASSTALAGGTDTQYF. The J gene is TRBJ2-3, the V gene TRBV19, with 12 bases identical to TRBD2. This CDR3 comprises 16 residues. V was pared by 4 bases and J by 3 bases, with 5 bases of the junction left unmatched. The germline V gene encodes CDR1 LNHDA and CDR2 SQIVND (reference sequence).

This clonotype was detected many times. The genes are TRBV10-3 and TRBJ2-7; the match to TRBD2 covers 8 bases. V lost 0 bases to trimming and J lost 4 bases; unmatched junction nucleotides: 20. Germline V gene sequence: CDR1 ENHRY, CDR2 SYGVKD. The CDR3 has 20 residues. DNA for the CDR3: TGTGCCATCAGTGAGTCAGATACCGGGACTAGACGCCTTTTGCGTTACGAGCAGTACTTC. It codes for CAISESDTGTRRLLRYEQYF.

This clonotype was detected many times. V is TRBV3-1 and J is TRBJ2-2, with D possibly being TRBD1 (5 bases). The CDR3 contains 14 residues. Germline V gene lookup returns CDR1 LGHDT and CDR2 YNNKEL (reference sequence). Trimming left V 4 bases short and J 6 bases short, with 12 bases between. CDR3 loop: CASSRKGIPGELFF. DNA for the CDR3: TGTGCCAGCAGCCGAAAGGGGATCCCCGGGGAGCTGTTTTTT.

This clonotype was counted at least ten times. The chain is built from TRBV28 and TRBJ2-6; D not certain. CDR3 length equals 13 residues. The V end lost 9 bases, the J end lost 2 bases, and 8 bases lay between the germline ends. Per the germline V gene, CDR1 is MDHEN and CDR2 is SYDVKM. The DNA for the CDR3 is TGTGCCAGTCTACGAACTGGGGCCAACGTCCTGACTTTC. Translation gives CASLRTGANVLTF.

Comment on this clonotype: A much larger clone differs from this one at a single base, so this may be a read error. The chain recombines TRBV7-3 with TRBJ2-1; 7 bases fit TRBD2. This CDR3 comprises 14 residues. CDR1 and CDR2 from the germline V gene are SGHTA and FQGTGA. As DNA, the CDR3 is TGTGCCAGCAGCCCGGGACTATTCTACAATGGGCAGTTCTTC. It codes for CASSPGLFYNGQFF.

This clonotype was found many times. The chain couples TRBV28 to TRBJ2-1; TRBD2 matches 7 bases. The germline CDR1 and CDR2 sequences are MDHEN and SYDVKM. Trimming took 7 bases from V and 5 from J; bases not matched to a gene: 11. The CDR3 covers 15 residues. This CDR3 is CASTPAGRGNNEQFF. The CDR3 nucleotides are TGTGCCAGCACCCCAGCGGGAAGGGGTAACAATGAGCAGTTCTTC.

In its sample, this clonotype was seen many times. The chain uses TRBV28 and TRBJ2-7; 10 bases are shared with TRBD2. There are 14 residues in the CDR3. Germline loops: CDR1 MDHEN, CDR2 SYDVKM. Unmatched junction bases numbered 5, after V lost 6 bases and J lost 3 bases. The CDR3 spells CASRASGSLYEQYF. The CDR3, as DNA: TGTGCCAGCAGGGCTAGCGGGAGTCTCTACGAGCAGTACTTC.